This TCR beta chain was identified during a study of liver allograft versus peripheral blood T cells. The wider study: Peripheral blood of the recipients supplied T cell receptor repertoires that were compared with those in transplanted livers.

TCRdb re-derived calls from the reads in MiXCR, one entry per CDR3 protein. Counted here are more than 10,000 distinct CDR3 sequences, under 20% occurring once; the ten biggest clones make up roughly 2%. Notes on the study in general: Reportedly, the T cell receptor repertoires present inside liver allografts differed from those in peripheral blood.

This clonotype was detected many times. The antigen is not known. V was pared by 1 base and J by 1 base, with 6 bases of the junction left unmatched. The CDR3 is made up of 17 amino acids. Germline V gives CDR1 MDHEN, CDR2 SYDVKM. The chain uses TRBV28 and TRBJ1-1, with 10 bases that match TRBD1. This clonotype originated in a human patient who had a liver transplant. Some T cells may be transferred from the graft donor. The CDR3 nucleotides are TGTGCCAGCAGTTTATATGGGGGACAGGGGCAGAACACTGAAGCTTTCTTT. Translating it yields CASSLYGGQGQNTEAFF. The full variable domain, rest sourced from reference TRBV28 and TRBJ1-1, is DVKVTQSSRYLVKRTGEKVFLECVQDMDHENMFWYRQDPGLGLRLIYFSYDVKMKEKGDIPEGYSVSREKKERFSLILESASTNQTSMYLCASSLYGGQGQNTEAFFGQGTRLTVV.